This TCR beta chain was sequenced in a study of blood T cell repertoires in COVID-19. Germline V lookup: CDR1 SGHRS, CDR2 YFSETQ. The V end lost 0 bases, the J end lost 0 bases, and 21 bases lay between the germline ends. The CDR3 runs 19 residues. In the study's own analysis: The assay estimated nucleated cells by amplifying reference gene primers. Sequencing used immunoSEQ multiplex PCR; TCRdb keeps in-frame clones, though not all of them. From that table come the V and J calls and clone size; the DNA was used to work out D and trimming. Of 70,000 to 90,000 clones listed, around 90% are singletons. The sequence was obtained from a human donor in a cohort sampled during active COVID-19. The sequencing sample was made of peripheral blood. The rearrangement links TRBV5-1 to TRBJ1-2, with D maybe TRBD1 (5 bases). Here the CDR3 DNA reads TGCGCCAGCAGCTTGGCCGGGGGTGCAGGGCTTGAAACTAACTATGGCTACACCTTC. Translating it yields CASSLAGGAGLETNYGYTF.